Below, 27 T cell receptor beta chains from the same sample are listed, as sequenced in a study of cytomegalovirus exposure and HLA in healthy donors (dated by TCRdb to about 2017). The method behind the library was the immunoSEQ multiplex PCR assay. The multiplex PCR relied on a mix of 60 forward primers for TCR Vbeta segments and 13 reverse primers for TCR Jbeta segments. TCRdb stores this immuneACCESS table with in-frame sequences only. Part of the clones is absent; in the studies checked, under half of the shortfall reflects unresolved V genes, and no reason is known for the rest. For this sample there are about 130,000 clones; about 77% appear just once. The ten most abundant clones make up more than 0.95% of the sample. The sequencing sample was made of PBMCs. The receptors shown here come from a man aged 45-65 years in good health and CMV-seronegative.

This clone occurred once. The CDR3 coding sequence is TGTGCCAGCAGCTTAGATCAACAGGGGGCCGGTGGTGAAAAACTGTTTTTT. Translating gives CASSLDQQGAGGEKLFF. J is TRBJ1-4 and V is TRBV11-2; 9 nucleotides line up with TRBD1. The ends lost 0 bases at V and 7 bases at J; junction bases unmatched: 9. CDR1 is SGHAT, CDR2 FQNNGV, per germline. This CDR3 has 17 amino acids.

This clone was counted a single time. The chain combines TRBV6-5 with TRBJ1-1; D not certain. The V gene's germline CDR1 is MNHEY and CDR2 SVGAGI. V dropped 0 bases and J dropped 0 bases, with 8 bases sitting between them. The CDR3 contains 15 residues. The CDR3 coding sequence is TGTGCCAGCAGTTACTCAGCGGCTATGAACACTGAAGCTTTCTTT. This encodes CASSYSAAMNTEAFF.

This clone showed up just once. J is TRBJ2-3 and V is TRBV9, with 7 bases lining up with TRBD2. The CDR3 is 15 residues long. CDR1 is SGDLS and CDR2 is YYNGEE in the germline V gene. Trimming took 2 bases from V and 3 from J; bases not matched to a gene: 6. In DNA, the CDR3 is TGTGCCAGCAGCGTCGGTCTAGCGGAGACAGATACGCAGTATTTT. It encodes CASSVGLAETDTQYF.

V gene TRBV6-6 combines with J gene TRBJ2-2; D unclear. Germline assignment: CDR1 MNHNY and CDR2 SVGAGI (reference sequence). The CDR3 totals 14 residues. The V gene lost 3 bases and the J gene lost 3 bases, with 8 bases spanning the gap. The CDR3 DNA is TGTGCCAGCAGTTATAGATTTGACACCGGGGAGCTGTTTTTT. It yields the protein CASSYRFDTGELFF.

The chain has TRBV7-9 and TRBJ2-5, with D possibly TRBD2 on 5 matching bases. Trimming took 5 bases from V and 4 from J, leaving 20 bases between them. The CDR3 has 16 residues. The V gene's germline CDR1 is SEHNR and CDR2 FQNEAQ (reference sequence). The CDR3 loop reads CASSPRSPTEGETQYF. CDR3 nucleotides: TGTGCCAGCAGCCCTCGGTCGCCCACCGAGGGAGAGACCCAGTACTTC.

The chain links TRBV7-9 to TRBJ1-1; D might be TRBD1 (5 bases). CDR1 SEHNR and CDR2 FQNEAQ come from the germline V gene (reference sequence). The CDR3 length is 15 residues. Trimming stripped 3 bases from V and 0 bases from J, with 11 bases between. As DNA, the CDR3 is TGTGCCAGCAGCTTCGGGGGGGGACTGAACACTGAAGCTTTCTTT. Translation: CASSFGGGLNTEAFF.

The V and J genes are TRBV5-1 and TRBJ2-7; D not resolved. Trimming took off 0 bases at V and 0 bases at J, with 16 bases between the two ends. The CDR3 sequence is 17 residues long. In germline, CDR1 is SGHRS, CDR2 YFSETQ. CDR3 DNA sequence: TGCGCCAGCAGCTTGGGCAGTACCTCTCGCAACTCCTACGAGCAGTACTTC. Amino acids: CASSLGSTSRNSYEQYF.

The V gene is TRBV19, the J gene TRBJ2-1; TRBD2 aligns across 12 bases. The germline V gene has CDR1 LNHDA and CDR2 SQIVND (reference sequence). This CDR3 contains 16 residues. Trimming cost V 5 bases and J 0 bases; bases outside gene matches: 2. The CDR3 DNA reads as TGTGCCAGTAGTGAGACTAGCGGGAGCTCCTACAATGAGCAGTTCTTC. This translates into CASSETSGSSYNEQFF.

The chain has TRBV27 and TRBJ2-3, with TRBD2 matching over 8 bases. Germline CDR1 reads MNHEY; CDR2 reads SMNVEV (reference sequence). V gave up 3 bases and J gave up 4 bases; unmatched junction bases: 6. This CDR3 has 15 amino acids. The CDR3 sequence: CASSFREGRADTQYF. The CDR3 bases are TGTGCCAGCAGTTTTCGGGAGGGCCGAGCAGATACGCAGTATTTT.

The V gene is TRBV28, the J gene TRBJ2-1; TRBD1 matches 8 bases. The CDR3 is 15 residues long. The V gene end was trimmed by 5 bases and the J gene end by 4 bases; junction bases not matched to a gene: 7. From germline, CDR1 is MDHEN and CDR2 SYDVKM. The CDR3 sequence is CASSGRDRSYNEQFF. DNA of the CDR3: TGTGCCAGCAGTGGCCGGGACAGGAGTTACAATGAGCAGTTCTTC.

This clone showed up just once. The CDR3 region is CASSDRARSGNTIYF. The CDR3 DNA follows: TGCGCCAGCAGTGACAGGGCCCGCTCTGGAAACACCATATATTTT. The rearrangement uses TRBV10-2 and TRBJ1-3; a weak D match, TRBD1 (5 bases). This CDR3 comprises 15 residues. The germline V gene has CDR1 WSHSY and CDR2 SAAADI. Trimming took 3 bases from V and 0 from J, leaving 9 bases between them.

The chain combines TRBV11-1 with TRBJ2-7, with 7 bases matching TRBD1. The germline CDR1 and CDR2 sequences are SGHAT and FQDESV (reference sequence). The V and J ends lost 3 bases and 3 bases, in that order; junction bases with no gene match: 8. The CDR3 loop spans 15 amino acids. The DNA for the CDR3 is TGTGCCAGCAGCTTTAAGAGGACAGGTTACTACGAGCAGTACTTC. Translating gives CASSFKRTGYYEQYF.

The chain is built from TRBV4-3 and TRBJ2-7; D is perhaps TRBD2 (6 bases). This CDR3 contains 16 residues. Trimming shortened V by 0 bases and J by 2 bases, and 14 bases separated the two germline ends. Germline lookup yields CDR1 LGHNA and CDR2 YSLEER. CDR3 protein: CASSQDEERAAYEQYF. The CDR3 bases are TGCGCCAGCAGCCAAGATGAGGAGCGGGCCGCCTACGAGCAGTACTTC.

The rearrangement uses TRBV15 and TRBJ2-7, with TRBD2 identical over 10 bases. The V segment lost 0 bases and the J segment 6 bases; nucleotides outside the gene matches: 8. This CDR3 has 16 residues. In germline, CDR1 is LNHNV, CDR2 YYDKDF (reference sequence). CDR3 DNA sequence: TGTGCCACCAGCAGAGAACCCAGCGGGAGGGTTGGCGAGCAGTACTTC. It yields the protein CATSREPSGRVGEQYF.

Many counts were recorded for this clone. The rearrangement uses TRBV10-3 and TRBJ1-1; the D gene is possibly TRBD1 (6 bases). This CDR3 is built from 14 residues. Between the trimmed V and J ends, which lost 0 bases and 5 bases, there was a span of 10 bases. CDR1 is ENHRY and CDR2 is SYGVKD in the germline V gene. The DNA for the CDR3 is TGTGCCATCAGTGAGTCCAGGGGAGGGACTGAAGCTTTCTTT. Its translation: CAISESRGGTEAFF.

The rearrangement joins TRBV9 to TRBJ1-3; D is unclear. CDR1 SGDLS and CDR2 YYNGEE come from the germline V gene. The V end was cut by 0 bases, the J end by 4 bases, with 11 bases between. This CDR3 spans 15 amino acids. The CDR3 spells CASSVEMASGNTIYF. Written as DNA, the CDR3 is TGTGCCAGCAGCGTAGAAATGGCTTCGGGAAACACCATATATTTT.

The chain couples TRBV2 to TRBJ2-7; TRBD1 aligns across 7 bases. The J segment lost 5 bases and the V segment lost 7 bases, leaving 8 bases of the junction unmatched. The CDR3 is made up of 13 amino acids. Germline CDR1 SNHLY, CDR2 FYNNEI. CDR3 loop: CASILDRNHEQYF. In DNA form, the CDR3 reads TGTGCCAGCATTCTGGACAGGAACCACGAGCAGTACTTC.

The chain combines TRBV11-3 with TRBJ2-3; 9 nucleotides line up with TRBD2. Germline CDR1 is SGHNT and CDR2 is YENEEA. V lost 5 bases, J lost 6 bases, and 12 bases stayed unmatched. This CDR3 comprises 16 residues. The CDR3 coding sequence is TGTGCCAGCAGCCTCTCGGCGGGAGGGCCGGGTGATACGCAGTATTTT. Translating it yields CASSLSAGGPGDTQYF.

The V call is TRBV7-6, the J call TRBJ2-2; 10 bases fit TRBD2. Trimming took 3 bases from V and 1 from J; bases not matched to a gene: 2. This CDR3 has 16 residues. Germline V gives CDR1 SGHVS, CDR2 FNYEAQ. CDR3 nucleotides: TGTGCCAGCAGCTTGGGACTAGCGCTGAACACCGGGGAGCTGTTTTTT. It codes for CASSLGLALNTGELFF.

This clone was found a few times. The chain combines TRBV19 with TRBJ2-2, with 7 bases matching TRBD1. V lost 3 bases and J lost 8; bases outside the gene matches: 3. Germline CDR1 LNHDA, CDR2 SQIVND (reference sequence). The CDR3 has 13 residues. The CDR3 region is CASSIVGQGELFF. CDR3 in DNA: TGTGCCAGTAGTATCGTGGGACAGGGGGAGCTGTTTTTT.

This clone is categorized as medium-sized (0.01 to 0.1%). The chain uses TRBV5-1 and TRBJ1-4, with unresolved D. Deletions cut 1 base from V and 0 bases from J, with 4 bases between. The CDR3 spans 14 residues. CDR1 is SGHRS and CDR2 is YFSETQ in the germline V gene. The CDR3 protein is CASSLTTTNEKLFF. The CDR3 DNA sequence: TGCGCCAGCAGCTTGACAACAACTAATGAAAAACTGTTTTTT.

The chain joins TRBV7-2 to TRBJ1-4, with TRBD1 matching 8 bases. V lost 5 bases and J lost 8; bases outside the gene matches: 16. This CDR3 has 17 amino acids. The V gene's germline CDR1 is SGHTA and CDR2 FQGNSA. The CDR3 sequence: CASSPNPGGTGWEKLFF. The CDR3 DNA reads as TGTGCCAGCAGCCCCAATCCCGGCGGGACAGGATGGGAAAAACTGTTTTTT. The full variable domain, its missing parts supplied by reference TRBV7-2 and TRBJ1-4, is GAGVSQSPSNKVTEKGKDVELRCDPISGHTALYWYRQSLGQGLEFLIYFQGNSAPDKSGLPSDRFSAERTGGSVSTLTIQRTQQEDSAVYLCASSPNPGGTGWEKLFFGSGTQLSVL.

The chain is built from TRBV5-1 and TRBJ1-1, with 9 bases lining up with TRBD1. This CDR3 is built from 17 residues. CDR1 and CDR2 (germline): SGHRS, YFSETQ. V was clipped by 2 bases and J by 2 bases; unmatched bases: 10. CDR3 amino acids: CASSLARGQGVNTEAFF. CDR3 nucleotides: TGCGCCAGCAGCTTAGCAAGGGGACAGGGCGTCAACACTGAAGCTTTCTTT.

This chain connects TRBV14 to TRBJ1-2, with a weak D call TRBD1 (5 bases). V shed 3 bases and J shed 11 bases, with 19 bases lying between them. Germline-derived CDR1 and CDR2 are SGHDN and FVKESK. The CDR3 runs to 14 residues. The CDR3 DNA is TGTGCCAGCAGCCAGGGGACTGAGAGGGTTTCTTACACCTTC. This codes for CASSQGTERVSYTF. Together with reference TRBV14 and TRBJ1-2, the CDR3 gives the full variable domain: EAGVTQFPSHSVIEKGQTVTLRCDPISGHDNLYWYRRVMGKEIKFLLHFVKESKQDESGMPNNRFLAERTGGTYSTLKVQPAELEDSGVYFCASSQGTERVSYTFGSGTRLTVV.

The rearrangement joins TRBV5-4 to TRBJ2-7, with 15 positions matching TRBD2. The CDR3 sequence is 16 residues long. Germline trimming cut 0 bases from V and 9 bases from J; bases unmatched to any gene: 7. Germline lookup yields CDR1 SGHNT and CDR2 YYREEE (reference sequence). The CDR3 reads CASSLASGLAGGGQYF. In nucleotides, the CDR3 is TGTGCCAGCAGCTTGGCGTCGGGACTAGCGGGAGGCGGGCAGTACTTC.

The chain uses TRBV7-2 and TRBJ2-1, with no clear D. The CDR3 is made up of 14 amino acids. Germline lookup yields CDR1 SGHTA and CDR2 FQGNSA. V lost 5 bases to trimming and J lost 15 bases, with 23 bases between them. CDR3 nucleotides: TGTGCCAGCAGCGCCACCTCGGCGCGGCTAGTATCGTTCTTC. This sequence encodes CASSATSARLVSFF.

The chain recombines TRBV10-2 with TRBJ2-3; 8 bases line up with TRBD2. From germline, CDR1 is WSHSY and CDR2 SAAADI. The CDR3 covers 16 residues. V dropped 0 bases and J dropped 4; count of bases not matched to a gene: 6. Written as DNA, the CDR3 is TGCGCCAGCAGTGAGTCTGGACTAGCAGGGCCAGATACGCAGTATTTT. Translating gives CASSESGLAGPDTQYF.